These 12 T cell receptor beta chains were sequenced from one sample in a study of cytotoxic CD8 clonotypes in ibrutinib-treated CLL. The protocol was immunoSEQ multiplex PCR, while the TCRdb copy is restricted to in-frame clones and leaves out a portion. Of approximately 210,000 clones in the sample, over 55% were seen once. The specimen was PBMCs, collected after 24 months of ibrutinib treatment. The receptors were gathered from a human donor with chronic lymphocytic leukemia.

The V and J genes are TRBV6-5 and TRBJ2-6; D is perhaps TRBD2 (6 bases). Trimming took off 4 bases at V and 8 bases at J, with 15 bases between the two ends. CDR1 MNHEY and CDR2 SVGAGI come from the germline V gene. This CDR3 has 15 residues. As DNA, the CDR3 is TGTGCCAGCAGTTTTCGGACCGGGACTTCCAACGTCCTGACTTTC. Its translation is CASSFRTGTSNVLTF.

The chain has TRBV7-2 and TRBJ2-5; 7 nucleotides line up with TRBD2. J lost 4 bases, V lost 5 bases, and 13 bases had no gene match. From germline, CDR1 is SGHTA and CDR2 FQGNSA. CDR3 size: 16 residues. In nucleotides, the CDR3 is TGTGCCAGCAGCCTCACCCTAACTAGCGAATCAGAGACCCAGTACTTC. Translated, it gives CASSLTLTSESETQYF. Complete variable domain (other parts from reference TRBV7-2 and TRBJ2-5): GAGVSQSPSNKVTEKGKDVELRCDPISGHTALYWYRQSLGQGLEFLIYFQGNSAPDKSGLPSDRFSAERTGGSVSTLTIQRTQQEDSAVYLCASSLTLTSESETQYFGPGTRLLVL.

This clone appeared a single time. This rearrangement joins TRBV27 to TRBJ1-1; TRBD1 agrees at 9 bases. In germline, CDR1 is MNHEY, CDR2 SMNVEV (reference sequence). Losses at the gene ends were 4 bases for V and 4 bases for J; bases not matched to a gene: 7. CDR3 length: 15 residues. The CDR3 region has the DNA TGTGCCAGCAGTTCCCCGGGACAGGGATCCACTGAAGCTTTCTTT. This encodes CASSSPGQGSTEAFF.

The rearrangement uses TRBV23-1 and TRBJ1-2, with D tentatively TRBD1 (6 bases). TRBV23-1 is annotated as an ORF whose role is uncertain. V dropped 8 bases and J dropped 4 bases, with 11 bases sitting between them. The CDR3 consists of 12 residues. The CDR3 sequence: CASADRFYGYTF. The CDR3 DNA reads TGCGCCAGCGCCGACAGGTTCTATGGCTACACCTTC.

The rearrangement joins TRBV10-3 to TRBJ2-2; D remains unclear. This CDR3 has 13 amino acids. Trimming shortened V by 6 bases and J by 5 bases, and 10 bases separated the two germline ends. Germline V CDR1 and CDR2: ENHRY, SYGVKD. The CDR3 sequence is CAIRQTETGELFF. The CDR3 bases are TGTGCCATCAGACAGACTGAAACCGGGGAGCTGTTTTTT.

The chain carries TRBV18 and TRBJ1-2; 9 bases fit TRBD1. The CDR3 is 16 amino acids. Germline V gene sequence: CDR1 KGHSH, CDR2 LQKENI. The trim removed 0 bases at V and 2 bases at J, leaving 4 bases unmatched. Here the CDR3 reads CASSPPTGQGNYGYTF. The DNA for the CDR3 is TGTGCCAGCTCACCACCTACTGGACAGGGGAACTATGGCTACACCTTC.

V gene TRBV28 combines with J gene TRBJ1-2; D is uncertain. This CDR3 has 15 amino acids. The V gene's germline CDR1 is MDHEN and CDR2 SYDVKM. Between the trimmed V and J ends, which lost 2 bases and 4 bases, there was a span of 14 bases. The CDR3, as DNA: TGTGCCAGCAGTTTAAGGACTCCCGCCACCTATGGCTACACCTTC. This sequence encodes CASSLRTPATYGYTF.

The chain's CDR3 is CASSQDQGPGGYTF. In DNA form, the CDR3 reads TGCGCCAGCAGCCAAGATCAGGGGCCCGGGGGCTACACCTTC. The V call is TRBV4-1, the J call TRBJ1-2; perhaps TRBD1 as D (6 bases). The CDR3 is made up of 14 amino acids. V shed 0 bases and J shed 8 bases, with 13 bases lying between them. The germline V gene has CDR1 MGHRA and CDR2 YSYEKL.

This chain links TRBV5-4 with TRBJ2-1, with 8 bases identical to TRBD1. The CDR3 totals 13 residues. Germline values: CDR1 SGHNT, CDR2 YYREEE (reference sequence). The V and J ends lost 5 bases and 10 bases, in that order; junction bases with no gene match: 8. Here the CDR3 DNA reads TGTGCCAGCAGTTCTCAGGGGGCTGGAGAGCAGTTCTTC. It specifies CASSSQGAGEQFF.

In its sample, this clone was seen a few times. The CDR3: CASSGGTRDEAFF. Here the CDR3 DNA reads TGTGCCAGCAGCGGAGGGACGAGGGATGAAGCTTTCTTT. The chain carries TRBV9 and TRBJ1-1, with D tentatively TRBD1 (5 bases). The CDR3 runs to 13 residues. Trimming took 3 bases from V and 7 from J, leaving 13 bases between them. Germline values: CDR1 SGDLS, CDR2 YYNGEE. The complete variable domain, with remaining parts taken from reference TRBV9 and TRBJ1-1, reads DSGVTQTPKHLITATGQRVTLRCSPRSGDLSVYWYQQSLDQGLQFLIQYYNGEERAKGNILERFSAQQFPDLHSELNLSSLELGDSALYFCASSGGTRDEAFFGQGTRLTVV.

This clone has only one observation. V is TRBV25-1 and J is TRBJ2-5, with a weak D call TRBD1 (5 bases). Trimming stripped 2 bases from V and 1 base from J, with 14 bases between. This CDR3 is built from 16 residues. The germline CDR1 and CDR2 sequences are MGHDK and SYGVNS. CDR3 sequence: CASSELTGTFQETQYF. The CDR3 DNA reads TGTGCCAGCAGTGAACTAACAGGTACTTTCCAAGAGACCCAGTACTTC.

The chain combines TRBV6-1 with TRBJ1-2; D might be TRBD1 (6 bases). The CDR3 contains 13 residues. The germline CDR1 and CDR2 sequences are MNHNS and SASEGT. V was pared by 2 bases and J by 8 bases, with 12 bases between. The CDR3 sequence is CASSEIQGLGYTF. In nucleotides, the CDR3 is TGTGCCAGCAGTGAAATCCAGGGGCTCGGCTACACCTTC.